Each of the 10 T cell receptor beta chains below was sequenced from the same sample in a study of blood T cell repertoires in COVID-19. Assay: immunoSEQ multiplex PCR; the TCRdb copy retains only in-frame clones and omits some. Of around 230,000 clones listed, about 91% are singletons. Sample: PBMCs or T cells enriched from blood (not recorded which). The receptors shown here come from a woman aged 40 to 50 with acute COVID-19.

The CDR3 region has the DNA TGCGCCAGCAGCTTGGCGCCGGGACTAGGGGAGACCCAGTACTTC. It encodes CASSLAPGLGETQYF. This chain joins TRBV5-1 and TRBJ2-5; 8 bases map to TRBD2. The germline gives CDR1 SGHRS, CDR2 YFSETQ. The CDR3 totals 15 residues. V lost 0 bases, J lost 5 bases, and 6 bases stayed unmatched.

The chain combines TRBV2 with TRBJ1-5; D possibly corresponds to TRBD1 (5 bases). The CDR3 sequence is 16 residues long. Germline V CDR1 and CDR2: SNHLY, FYNNEI. Trimming took off 4 bases at V and 1 base at J, with 14 bases between the two ends. This CDR3 is CASSVLGDGSNQPQHF. The DNA of the CDR3 is TGTGCCAGCAGTGTTCTAGGGGATGGGAGCAATCAGCCCCAGCATTTT.

This chain joins TRBV11-2 and TRBJ2-1, with 8 bases that match TRBD1. The CDR3 is 15 residues long. J lost 7 bases, V lost 5 bases, and 10 bases had no gene match. CDR1 is SGHAT, CDR2 FQNNGV, per germline. CDR3 nucleotides: TGTGCCAGCAGCCCGGACAGGGTGGGGGGTAATGAGCAGTTCTTC. Its protein is CASSPDRVGGNEQFF.

The gene calls are TRBV19 and TRBJ2-3; 12 positions match TRBD2. The CDR3 is 17 residues long. Germline V gene data show CDR1 as LNHDA and CDR2 as SQIVND (reference sequence). With 3 bases clipped from V and 5 bases from J, the junction kept 9 bases outside the gene matches. Here the CDR3 reads CASSMDSSGGVIDTQYF. The CDR3 region has the DNA TGTGCCAGTAGTATGGATTCTAGCGGGGGGGTTATAGATACGCAGTATTTT.

The chain couples TRBV18 to TRBJ2-1; weak D call: TRBD1 (5 bases). With 6 bases removed from V and 9 bases from J, the gap between germline ends came to 12 bases. This CDR3 spans 12 amino acids. CDR1 is KGHSH, CDR2 LQKENI, per germline. The DNA for the CDR3 is TGTGCCAGCTCGGTCGGAACAGGTGAGCAGTTCTTC. Translated: CASSVGTGEQFF.

This chain links TRBV2 with TRBJ2-3, with 10 bases aligning to TRBD2. The trim removed 5 bases at V and 2 bases at J, leaving 16 bases unmatched. This CDR3 contains 19 residues. CDR1 and CDR2 from the germline V gene are SNHLY and FYNNEI. The chain's CDR3 is CASSHPAILAGVITDTQYF. DNA of the CDR3: TGTGCCAGCAGTCATCCCGCGATCCTAGCGGGAGTAATCACAGATACGCAGTATTTT.

This chain links TRBV18 with TRBJ2-2, with 9 bases identical to TRBD2. J lost 1 base, V lost 3 bases, and 6 bases had no gene match. The CDR3 runs 17 residues. The germline V gene encodes CDR1 KGHSH and CDR2 LQKENI. Here the CDR3 DNA reads TGTGCCAGCTCACCTACACGGACTAGCGAGAACACCGGGGAGCTGTTTTTT. Encoded protein: CASSPTRTSENTGELFF. Looking up the rest from reference TRBV18 and TRBJ2-2 gives the full variable domain: NAGVMQNPRHLVRRRGQEARLRCSPMKGHSHVYWYRQLPEEGLKFMVYLQKENIIDESGMPKERFSAEFPKEGPSILRIQQVVRGDSAAYFCASSPTRTSENTGELFFGEGSRLTVL.

The chain couples TRBV6-5 to TRBJ1-1; D is possibly TRBD1 (6 bases). The CDR3 is 14 residues long. CDR1 and CDR2 (germline): MNHEY, SVGAGI. The V and J ends lost 6 bases and 3 bases respectively, with 14 bases between them. CDR3 amino acids: CASRFAGEYTEAFF. The DNA of the CDR3 is TGTGCCAGCAGATTCGCAGGGGAGTACACTGAAGCTTTCTTT.

The rearrangement uses TRBV7-8 and TRBJ1-1; D is undetermined. Trimming took off 5 bases at V and 1 base at J, with 14 bases between the two ends. In germline, CDR1 is SGHVS, CDR2 FQNEAQ. This CDR3 is built from 15 residues. CDR3 coding DNA: TGTGCCAGCAGCCCAAGGCACGGAGCGAACACTGAAGCTTTCTTT. Translating it yields CASSPRHGANTEAFF.

The chain employs TRBV6-1 and TRBJ2-5; no clear D. The CDR3 covers 12 residues. The V gene's germline CDR1 is MNHNS and CDR2 SASEGT. Trimming cost V 2 bases and J 2 bases, with 3 bases left between them. CDR3 nucleotides: TGTGCCAGCAGTGAACATCAAGAGACCCAGTACTTC. This codes for CASSEHQETQYF.